This is a list of T cell receptor beta chains from one sample in a study of cytotoxic CD8 clonotypes in ibrutinib-treated CLL. The table came from immunoSEQ multiplex PCR; TCRdb's copy has only in-frame clones and leaves some out. The sample yields some 140,000 clones, roughly 83% seen once. The specimen was PBMCs, collected after 12 months of ibrutinib treatment. The receptors shown here come from a human donor with chronic lymphocytic leukemia. The CDR3 runs from the conserved cysteine through the conserved F or W. D genes are given only for firm matches. Clone size is shown for a subset of rows, as once, few, many or a class of expanded clone.

d_call clone_size j_call v_call cdr3_nt cdr3_aa
NA NA TRBJ2-6 TRBV4-3 TGCGCCAGCAGCCAAGGTGCGGCGAGTTGGGGTTCTGGGGCCAACGTCCTGACTTTC CASSQGAASWGSGANVLTF
TRBD1 NA TRBJ1-1 TRBV10-3 TGTGCCATCAGTACAGGGGGGAGTGAAGCTTTCTTT CAISTGGSEAFF
NA NA TRBJ1-3 TRBV11-2 TGTGCCAGCAGCTTAGTCCCGGGACATCACTCTGGAAACACCATATATTTT CASSLVPGHHSGNTIYF
TRBD1 NA TRBJ2-7 TRBV6-5 TGTGCCAGCAGCAGGACAGGGGGATCCTACGAGCAGTACTTC CASSRTGGSYEQYF
TRBD2 NA TRBJ2-7 TRBV11-2 TGTGCCAGCACCCAGACTAATAGCGGGAGTTTTTACTTC CASTQTNSGSFYF
NA NA TRBJ2-7 TRBV11-2 TGTGCCAGCAGTCCAGGAGGGTTCTACGAGCAGTACTTC CASSPGGFYEQYF
NA NA TRBJ2-1 TRBV7-6 TGTGCCAGCAGCTCCGGGATCGGGTACAATGAGCAGTTCTTC CASSSGIGYNEQFF
TRBD2 NA TRBJ2-3 TRBV14 TGTGCCAGCAGCCCCCTAGCGGGAGGTATTACAGATACGCAGTATTTT CASSPLAGGITDTQYF
TRBD2 once TRBJ2-5 TRBV28 TGTGCCAGCAGACGACTAGCGGGAGGACTACAAGAGACCCAGTACTTC CASRRLAGGLQETQYF
NA many TRBJ2-1 TRBV19 TGTGCCAGTAGTCGGGACACCCCGAGCTCCTACAATGAGCAGTTCTTC CASSRDTPSSYNEQFF
NA NA TRBJ2-5 TRBV11-3 TGTGCCAGCAGCTTCCGGGGCCCGAGAACTCAAGAGACCCAGTACTTC CASSFRGPRTQETQYF
NA NA TRBJ2-7 TRBV18 TGTGCCAGCTCACCACCAGACAGGCCCCACGAGCAGTACTTC CASSPPDRPHEQYF
NA NA TRBJ1-2 TRBV4-3 TGCGCCAGCAGCCAAGATAGTAACAGGGACTATGGCTACACCTTC CASSQDSNRDYGYTF
NA NA TRBJ1-5 TRBV30 TGTGCCTGGAGTGTAACTGGTAATCAGCCCCAGCATTTT CAWSVTGNQPQHF
NA NA TRBJ2-7 TRBV9 TGTGCCAGCAGCGTAGGAGGAGGGTTAACGACCTACGAGCAGTACTTC CASSVGGGLTTYEQYF
NA NA TRBJ1-1 TRBV4-3 TGCGCCAGCAGCCAGGCAGGGGCCATGAACACTGAAGCTTTCTTT CASSQAGAMNTEAFF
TRBD2 NA TRBJ2-5 TRBV14 TGTGCCAGCAGCCAAGTCCTAGCGGGAGGGCCGGGGCAAGAGACCCAGTACTTC CASSQVLAGGPGQETQYF
TRBD2 NA TRBJ2-7 TRBV5-6 TGTGCCAGCAGCTTGGCAGCGGGACGCTCCTACGAGCAGTACTTC CASSLAAGRSYEQYF
NA few TRBJ1-4 TRBV7-9 TGTGCCAGCAGCTTACGGCCCCGGCAGGCAACTAATGAAAAACTGTTTTTT CASSLRPRQATNEKLFF
NA NA TRBJ2-2 TRBV6-4 TGTGCCAGCAGGCCGGGAGTGAACACCGGGGAGCTGTTTTTT CASRPGVNTGELFF
TRBD1 NA TRBJ1-1 TRBV5-1 TGCGCCAGCAGCTCGGGACAGGCGAACACTGAAGCTTTCTTT CASSSGQANTEAFF
TRBD1 NA TRBJ2-2 TRBV13 TGTGCCAGCAGCTCCAGGGACAGGCCGAACACCGGGGAGCTGTTTTTT CASSSRDRPNTGELFF